One sample yielded the 2 T cell receptor beta chains listed below, sequenced in a study of T cell changes during pregnancy in multiple sclerosis. Profiling relied on immunoSEQ multiplex PCR, and the TCRdb table lists in-frame clones only, not all of them. The sample has 90,000 to 120,000 clones; roughly 92% are singletons. The material was peripheral blood, obtained in the second trimester of pregnancy. The receptors stem from a female donor with multiple sclerosis, enrolled in a pregnancy study.

CDR3 protein: CASSVTGRNQPQHF. The CDR3 DNA is TGTGCCAGCAGCGTAACAGGTCGCAATCAGCCCCAGCATTTT. The chain joins TRBV9 to TRBJ1-5, with D possibly being TRBD1 (5 bases). The CDR3 has 14 amino acids. Germline CDR1 SGDLS, CDR2 YYNGEE. Trimming took 1 base from V and 2 from J, leaving 7 bases between them.

This sequence joins TRBV9 and TRBJ2-6; maybe TRBD1 (7 bases). Germline CDR1 is SGDLS and CDR2 is YYNGEE. Trimming took 4 bases from V and 3 from J, leaving 23 bases between them. This CDR3 comprises 19 residues. The CDR3 DNA follows: TGTGCCAGCAGCCCCAGCCAGGGGGTCGGGGGTGATGGGGCCAACGTCCTGACTTTC. It yields the protein CASSPSQGVGGDGANVLTF.